These 27 T cell receptor beta chains came from one sample sequenced in a study of identifying expanded T cells in peripheral blood. Repertoires were generated with immunoSEQ multiplex PCR, while TCRdb's copy carries only in-frame clones and drops some. This sample yields 50,000 to 75,000 clones, of which around four fifths are seen a single time; about a sixth belongs to the top ten. The specimen was blood. The source of these receptors is a person aged 18-69 years in good health.

V and J are TRBV5-6 and TRBJ2-3, with 11 bases fitting TRBD2. Germline CDR1 SGHDT, CDR2 YYEEEE. The CDR3 is 18 amino acids. The V and J ends lost 4 bases and 6 bases, in that order; junction bases with no gene match: 16. This chain's CDR3 is CASSVGRFLAGGWDTQYF. DNA of the CDR3: TGTGCCAGCAGCGTGGGGCGTTTCCTAGCGGGAGGCTGGGATACGCAGTATTTT.

This clone occurred once. This sequence joins TRBV5-1 and TRBJ2-7; either TRBD1 or TRBD2 may fit D (6 bases each). CDR1 is SGHRS and CDR2 is YFSETQ in the germline V gene. V gave up 0 bases and J gave up 4 bases, with 14 bases separating them. The CDR3 loop spans 15 amino acids. CDR3 DNA sequence: TGCGCCAGCAGCTTGGCCGAGGGGGGTTGGTACGAGCAGTACTTC. This codes for CASSLAEGGWYEQYF.

The CDR3 DNA is TGTGCCAGCTCACCCACAGCAACGTATTCCGAAAAACTGTTTTTT. Amino acid sequence: CASSPTATYSEKLFF. This chain joins TRBV18 and TRBJ1-4; unclear D gene. The CDR3 runs to 15 residues. The V end lost 3 bases, the J end lost 8 bases, and 16 bases lay between the germline ends. Germline V gene sequence: CDR1 KGHSH, CDR2 LQKENI.

This clone was detected only once. The rearrangement uses TRBV6-1 and TRBJ1-1; maybe TRBD1 (5 bases). The germline V gene has CDR1 MNHNS and CDR2 SASEGT. V was pared by 6 bases and J by 1 base, with 9 bases between. CDR3 length: 13 residues. This CDR3 is CASSRVWNTEAFF. CDR3 coding DNA: TGTGCCAGCAGCAGGGTCTGGAACACTGAAGCTTTCTTT.

The rearrangement uses TRBV9 and TRBJ2-5; 10 nucleotides match TRBD1. The J call may be mistaken, given a closer DNA end match to TRBJ2-7. Per the germline V gene, CDR1 is SGDLS and CDR2 is YYNGEE. The CDR3 totals 12 residues. The CDR3 region has the DNA TGTGCCAGCGGGACAGGGGACTACGAGCAGTACTTC. It codes for CASGTGDYEQYF.

The gene calls are TRBV21-1 and TRBJ1-3; the table calls TRBD1, which could not be checked here. TRBV21-1 is labeled a pseudogene. The CDR3 totals 12 residues. CDR3 DNA sequence: TGTGCCAGCAGCAGACAGGGAAACACCATATATTTT. This translates into CASSRQGNTIYF.

This sequence joins TRBV7-6 and TRBJ2-1; TRBD2 matches at 14 bases. The V and J ends lost 4 bases and 6 bases, in that order; junction bases with no gene match: 14. Germline CDR1 SGHVS, CDR2 FNYEAQ. This CDR3 is 19 amino acids long. The CDR3 bases are TGTGCCAGCAGCTCGACCGGGACTAGCGGGAGTTACTTAGGCAATGAGCAGTTCTTC. This translates into CASSSTGTSGSYLGNEQFF.

J is TRBJ1-6 and V is TRBV6-1; D is possibly TRBD1 (6 bases). The CDR3 is made up of 15 amino acids. Trimming stripped 4 bases from V and 10 bases from J, with 17 bases between. Germline V gene lookup returns CDR1 MNHNS and CDR2 SASEGT. CDR3 region: CASSVPQGYDSPLHF. The CDR3 nucleotides are TGTGCCAGCAGTGTTCCACAGGGTTACGACTCACCCCTCCACTTT.

The chain carries TRBV5-6 and TRBJ1-1; no firm D call. Looked up from germline, CDR1 is SGHDT and CDR2 is YYEEEE. This CDR3 spans 16 amino acids. With 2 bases removed from V and 1 base from J, the gap between germline ends came to 15 bases. CDR3 coding DNA: TGTGCCAGCAGCTTTTCGATTGAGACCAGGAACACTGAAGCTTTCTTT. This sequence encodes CASSFSIETRNTEAFF.

The chain employs TRBV18 and TRBJ2-6; D not certain. Germline V lookup: CDR1 KGHSH, CDR2 LQKENI. V shed 6 bases and J shed 2 bases, with 5 bases lying between them. The CDR3 is 13 amino acids. The CDR3 coding sequence is TGTGCCAGCTCTCCCCCTGGGGCCAACGTCCTGACTTTC. Translating gives CASSPPGANVLTF.

The genes are TRBV7-2 and TRBJ2-7; 9 nucleotides match TRBD1. The V and J ends lost 5 bases and 6 bases, in that order; junction bases with no gene match: 2. CDR1 SGHTA and CDR2 FQGNSA come from the germline V gene. The CDR3 covers 12 residues. The CDR3 is CASSRTGVEQYF. DNA of the CDR3: TGTGCCAGCAGCCGGACAGGGGTCGAGCAGTACTTC.

J is TRBJ1-2 and V is TRBV2, with D tentatively TRBD1 (5 bases). In germline, CDR1 is SNHLY, CDR2 FYNNEI. CDR3 length equals 13 residues. The ends were cut back, 4 bases at V and 4 bases at J, with 10 bases in the middle. In nucleotides, the CDR3 is TGTGCCAGCAGTGCCAGGGTGTTCTATGGCTACACCTTC. It encodes CASSARVFYGYTF.

The chain employs TRBV10-3 and TRBJ1-5, with D hard to call. The CDR3 runs to 13 residues. Germline CDR1 and CDR2: ENHRY and SYGVKD. With 8 bases removed from V and 3 bases from J, the gap between germline ends came to 11 bases. CDR3 protein: CAIGGPNNQPQHF. In DNA form, the CDR3 reads TGTGCCATCGGCGGGCCGAACAATCAGCCCCAGCATTTT.

The chain uses TRBV2 and TRBJ1-5; no firm D call. Germline loops: CDR1 SNHLY, CDR2 FYNNEI. The CDR3 is 13 amino acids. V was cut by 1 base and J by 4 bases, with 5 bases left in between. The CDR3 is CASSEDLNQPQHF. The CDR3 DNA follows: TGTGCCAGCAGTGAAGACCTAAATCAGCCCCAGCATTTT.

The V and J genes are TRBV4-3 and TRBJ1-5, with D maybe TRBD1 (6 bases). The CDR3 contains 16 residues. Trimming cost V 0 bases and J 3 bases, with 12 bases left between them. Germline V gene data show CDR1 as LGHNA and CDR2 as YSLEER. CDR3 in DNA: TGCGCCAGCAGCCAAGAAAGCGGACAGCCCAATCAGCCCCAGCATTTT. The encoded protein is CASSQESGQPNQPQHF.

This rearrangement joins TRBV7-3 to TRBJ1-6, with D hard to call. V lost 1 base to trimming and J lost 10 bases, with 11 bases between them. Per germline, CDR1 SGHTA and CDR2 FQGTGA. The CDR3 is 14 amino acids. The chain's CDR3 is CASSLNGLRSPLHF. The CDR3 DNA is TGTGCCAGCAGCTTAAACGGTTTGAGGTCACCCCTCCACTTT.

This clone occurred once. This chain connects TRBV5-1 to TRBJ1-2; maybe TRBD1 (5 bases). The CDR3 has 14 amino acids. Germline V gene data show CDR1 as SGHRS and CDR2 as YFSETQ. V was clipped by 0 bases and J by 3 bases, with 9 bases between them. The DNA for the CDR3 is TGCGCCAGCAGCTTGGGAGGCAGGGACTATGGCTACACCTTC. It codes for CASSLGGRDYGYTF.

V usage is TRBV5-6 and J usage is TRBJ2-3; weak D call: TRBD1 (5 bases). CDR3 size: 15 residues. From germline, CDR1 is SGHDT and CDR2 YYEEEE. Between the trimmed V and J ends, which lost 0 bases and 4 bases, there was a span of 12 bases. CDR3 coding DNA: TGTGCCAGCAGCTTGGAGGTGGGGCCCTCAGATACGCAGTATTTT. Translation gives CASSLEVGPSDTQYF.

The chain recombines TRBV7-2 with TRBJ1-1; perhaps TRBD1 as D (5 bases). The CDR3 is 15 amino acids. The V gene's germline CDR1 is SGHTA and CDR2 FQGNSA. Trimming stripped 4 bases from V and 4 bases from J, with 16 bases between. CDR3 amino acids: CASSSPGPRGTEAFF. The DNA for the CDR3 is TGTGCCAGCAGCTCCCCGGGTCCAAGGGGCACTGAAGCTTTCTTT.

The V call is TRBV6-1, the J call TRBJ2-3, with D unclear. The V gene lost 2 bases and the J gene lost 2 bases, with 5 bases spanning the gap. Germline V gene lookup returns CDR1 MNHNS and CDR2 SASEGT. The length of the CDR3 is 13 residues. CDR3 in amino acids: CASSETYTDTQYF. DNA of the CDR3: TGTGCCAGCAGTGAAACCTACACAGATACGCAGTATTTT.

The chain recombines TRBV5-1 with TRBJ1-4; possible D gene TRBD1, 6 bases. CDR3 length equals 16 residues. V was trimmed by 0 bases and J by 3 bases, leaving 12 bases between them. Germline V lookup: CDR1 SGHRS, CDR2 YFSETQ. The CDR3 nucleotides are TGCGCCAGCAGCTTGGACGCAGGGGCCTCTAATGAAAAACTGTTTTTT. Its protein product is CASSLDAGASNEKLFF.

V and J are TRBV7-9 and TRBJ2-1, with 8 positions matching TRBD2. The V gene's germline CDR1 is SEHNR and CDR2 FQNEAQ (reference sequence). The CDR3 spans 14 residues. Unmatched junction bases numbered 4, after V lost 3 bases and J lost 6 bases. In DNA form, the CDR3 reads TGTGCCAGCAGCTTTATAGCGGGAAGCAATGAGCAGTTCTTC. This gives the protein CASSFIAGSNEQFF.

This clone turned up a few times. V is TRBV20-1 and J is TRBJ1-2; 8 bases map to TRBD1. With 5 bases clipped from V and 4 bases from J, the junction kept 0 bases outside the gene matches. There are 11 residues in the CDR3. CDR1 DFQATT and CDR2 SNEGSKA come from the germline V gene (reference sequence). CDR3 residues: CSAGQGYGYTF. The CDR3 bases are TGCAGTGCTGGACAGGGCTATGGCTACACCTTC.

V gene TRBV23-1 combines with J gene TRBJ2-1; maybe TRBD1 (6 bases). TRBV23-1 is noted as an ORF with a role that remains uncertain. The V gene lost 6 bases and the J gene lost 1 base, with 13 bases spanning the gap. This CDR3 is built from 15 residues. CDR3 region: CASSRNRVSYNEQFF. Written as DNA, the CDR3 is TGCGCCAGCAGCCGAAACAGGGTATCCTACAATGAGCAGTTCTTC.

This sequence joins TRBV6-6 and TRBJ2-7, with D perhaps TRBD2 (6 bases). Germline V gene sequence: CDR1 MNHNY, CDR2 SVGAGI (reference sequence). With 6 bases removed from V and 6 bases from J, the gap between germline ends came to 15 bases. The CDR3 is made up of 13 amino acids. For the CDR3, the DNA is TGTGCCAGCAGCCACGCACTAGCCTCCGAGCAGTACTTC. It translates to CASSHALASEQYF.

The J gene is TRBJ1-1, the V gene TRBV30, with D tentatively TRBD1 (6 bases). Germline CDR1 and CDR2: GTSNPN and SVGIG (reference sequence). V shed 4 bases and J shed 0 bases, with 15 bases lying between them. The CDR3 loop spans 15 amino acids. The CDR3 loop is CAWKWGPLMNTEAFF. DNA of the CDR3: TGTGCCTGGAAATGGGGGCCCCTTATGAACACTGAAGCTTTCTTT. The variable domain in full, with the rest retrieved from reference TRBV30 and TRBJ1-1, is SQTIHQWPATLVQPVGSPLSLECTVEGTSNPNLYWYRQAAGRGLQLLFYSVGIGQISSEVPQNLSASRPQDRQFILSSKKLLLSDSGFYLCAWKWGPLMNTEAFFGQGTRLTVV.

The chain combines TRBV30 with TRBJ1-6, with a possible D match to TRBD1 (5 bases). V lost 0 bases, J lost 6 bases, and 9 bases lay in between. The CDR3 runs to 14 residues. Germline loops: CDR1 GTSNPN, CDR2 SVGIG (reference sequence). The CDR3 nucleotides read TGTGCCTGGAGTGTACCCGGGGGTAATTCACCCCTCCACTTT. Amino acids: CAWSVPGGNSPLHF.